What follows are 6 T cell receptor beta chains derived from one specimen sequenced in a study of blood T cell repertoires in COVID-19. Clones were read by immunoSEQ multiplex PCR, and TCRdb kept only the in-frame ones, dropping some. The sample contains about 130,000 clones, roughly 90% of which appear only once. Input material: peripheral blood. All receptors come from a man aged 55-75 years with COVID-19, enrolled during active disease.

This clone was counted between two and nine times. This rearrangement joins TRBV2 to TRBJ2-1; D call uncertain. Looked up from germline, CDR1 is SNHLY and CDR2 is FYNNEI. The length of the CDR3 is 14 residues. The germline V and J ends were trimmed by 2 bases and 0 bases, with 5 bases remaining between them. The CDR3 DNA is TGTGCCAGCAGTGAACGGAGCTCCTACAATGAGCAGTTCTTC. This encodes CASSERSSYNEQFF.

The chain combines TRBV11-3 with TRBJ2-7; unclear D gene. The V and J ends lost 5 bases and 2 bases respectively, with 16 bases between them. In germline, CDR1 is SGHNT, CDR2 YENEEA. The CDR3 length is 15 residues. CDR3 sequence reads: CASSVRERPAYEQYF. As DNA, the CDR3 is TGTGCCAGCAGCGTACGCGAGAGGCCCGCCTACGAGCAGTACTTC.

The chain uses TRBV9 and TRBJ2-7, with 12 bases matching TRBD2. CDR1 and CDR2 from the germline V gene are SGDLS and YYNGEE. The CDR3 is 16 residues long. The V segment lost 4 bases and the J segment 5 bases; nucleotides outside the gene matches: 10. The CDR3 nucleotides read TGTGCCAGCAGCTCTCAGCCGACTAGCGGGAGAGACGAGCAGTACTTC. This gives the protein CASSSQPTSGRDEQYF.

The chain has TRBV9 and TRBJ2-7; D is possibly TRBD2 (6 bases). CDR3 length: 15 residues. Trimming removed 0 bases at V and 6 bases at J, with 16 bases between. Looked up from germline, CDR1 is SGDLS and CDR2 is YYNGEE. In nucleotides, the CDR3 is TGTGCCAGCAGCGTAGATGGCGGGAATGAGCGCGAGCAGTACTTC. Translation: CASSVDGGNEREQYF. Full variable domain (outside the CDR3, taken from reference TRBV9 and TRBJ2-7): DSGVTQTPKHLITATGQRVTLRCSPRSGDLSVYWYQQSLDQGLQFLIQYYNGEERAKGNILERFSAQQFPDLHSELNLSSLELGDSALYFCASSVDGGNEREQYFGPGTRLTVT.

The chain's CDR3 is CASSHTGERTGELFF. The CDR3 DNA reads TGTGCCAGCAGCCATACAGGGGAACGGACCGGGGAGCTGTTTTTT. The rearrangement uses TRBV6-5 and TRBJ2-2, with 7 bases lining up with TRBD1. CDR1 is MNHEY and CDR2 is SVGAGI in the germline V gene. The CDR3 runs 15 residues. J was trimmed by 5 bases and V by 6 bases; bases with no gene match: 9.

V usage is TRBV6-5 and J usage is TRBJ1-1; TRBD1 might be the D (6 bases). The CDR3 sequence is 15 residues long. Germline CDR1 is MNHEY and CDR2 is SVGAGI. Trimming removed 2 bases at V and 5 bases at J, with 15 bases between. CDR3 coding DNA: TGTGCCAGCAGTTACCTCGGACAGCCGCGGACTGAAGCTTTCTTT. Amino acid sequence: CASSYLGQPRTEAFF.